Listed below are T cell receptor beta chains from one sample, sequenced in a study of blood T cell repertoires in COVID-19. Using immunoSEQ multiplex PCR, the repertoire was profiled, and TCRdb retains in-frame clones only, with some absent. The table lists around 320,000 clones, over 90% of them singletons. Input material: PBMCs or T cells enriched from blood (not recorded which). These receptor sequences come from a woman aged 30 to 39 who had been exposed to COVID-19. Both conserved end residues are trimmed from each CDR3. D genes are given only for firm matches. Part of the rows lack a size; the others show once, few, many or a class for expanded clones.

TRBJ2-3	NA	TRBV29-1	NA	SVDPGADTQY
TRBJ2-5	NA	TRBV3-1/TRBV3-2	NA	ASSQGDFQY
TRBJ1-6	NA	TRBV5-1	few	ASSSTGYSPLH
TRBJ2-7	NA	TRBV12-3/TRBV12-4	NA	ASSLGAPYEQY
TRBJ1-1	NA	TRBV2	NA	ASTSMNTEAF
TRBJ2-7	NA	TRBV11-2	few	ASSADTGTQQY
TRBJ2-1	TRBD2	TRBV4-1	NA	ASSQGGLAYNEQF
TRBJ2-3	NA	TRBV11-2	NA	ASSLGGPGPQY
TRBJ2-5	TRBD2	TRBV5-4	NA	ASSFGLAGETQY
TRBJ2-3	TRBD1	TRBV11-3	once	ASSPGQGTDTQY
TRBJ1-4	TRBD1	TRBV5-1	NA	ASSLAGTGSEKLF
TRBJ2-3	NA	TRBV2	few	ASKEQGWADTQY
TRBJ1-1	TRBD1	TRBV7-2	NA	ASSLVGTGGWNTEAF
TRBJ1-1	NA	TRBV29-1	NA	SVDPAGAYTEAF
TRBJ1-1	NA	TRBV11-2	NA	ASSLVRGLGTEAF
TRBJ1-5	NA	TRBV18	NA	ASSPSASGNQPQH
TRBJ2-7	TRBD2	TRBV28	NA	ASSGPNERGRYEQY
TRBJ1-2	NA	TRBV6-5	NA	ASSFRGIYGYT
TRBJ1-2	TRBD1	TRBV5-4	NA	ASSSGDRGDNYGYT
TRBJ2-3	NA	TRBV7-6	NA	ASSFSIRQFTDTQY
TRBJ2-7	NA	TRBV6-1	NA	ASSEAPRYEQY
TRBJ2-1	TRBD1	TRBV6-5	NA	ASSYSGTGGENEQF
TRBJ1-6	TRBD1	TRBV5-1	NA	ASSPLGRGNSPLH
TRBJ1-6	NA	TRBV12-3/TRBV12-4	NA	ASSLDAGKPLH
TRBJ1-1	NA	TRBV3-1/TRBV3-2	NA	ASSHPHRNTEAF